The following is a T cell receptor (beta chain) sequence with its context. Its antigen is unknown. In germline, CDR1 is LGHNA, CDR2 YSLEER. There are 15 residues in the CDR3. Deletions cut 0 bases from V and 1 base from J, with 9 bases between. The data stem from a study of shared clonotypes between healthy human individuals. Overall study findings and caveats: Relative to their counterparts shared across all four donors, non-shared clonotypes exhibited diminished generation probabilities.

Generated by immunoSEQ multiplex PCR, the TCRdb table keeps only in-frame clones and is missing some. Of over a million clones listed, approximately 98.5% are singletons. Donors were Caucasian adults residing in Nashville, Tennessee, USA. What was sequenced was naive CD4+ T cells sorted from blood. Subset described: CD45RA+ positively selected. This clonotype was obtained from a man between 25 and 39 years old in good health. V gene TRBV4-3 combines with J gene TRBJ1-1, with D maybe TRBD1 (5 bases). The CDR3 is CASSQEDSRNTEAFF. CDR3 in DNA: TGCGCCAGCAGCCAAGAAGACAGTAGGAACACTGAAGCTTTCTTT.